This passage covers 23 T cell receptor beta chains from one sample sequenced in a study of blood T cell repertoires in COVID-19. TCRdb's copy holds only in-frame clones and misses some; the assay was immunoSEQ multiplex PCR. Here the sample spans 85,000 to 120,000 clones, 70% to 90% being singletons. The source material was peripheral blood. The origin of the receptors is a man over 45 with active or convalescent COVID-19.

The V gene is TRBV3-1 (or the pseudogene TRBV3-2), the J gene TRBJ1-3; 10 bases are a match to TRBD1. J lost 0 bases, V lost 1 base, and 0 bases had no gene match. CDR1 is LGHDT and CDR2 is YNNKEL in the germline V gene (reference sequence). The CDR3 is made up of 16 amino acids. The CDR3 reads CASSQGTGGSGNTIYF. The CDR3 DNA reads TGTGCCAGCAGCCAAGGGACAGGGGGCTCTGGAAACACCATATATTTT.

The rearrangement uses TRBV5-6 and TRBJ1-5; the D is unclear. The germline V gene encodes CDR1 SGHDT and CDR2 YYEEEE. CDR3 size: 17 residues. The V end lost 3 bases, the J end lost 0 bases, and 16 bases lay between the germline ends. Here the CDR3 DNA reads TGTGCCAGCAGCTCCAGGCTTCCTCTAAATAGCAATCAGCCCCAGCATTTT. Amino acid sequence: CASSSRLPLNSNQPQHF.

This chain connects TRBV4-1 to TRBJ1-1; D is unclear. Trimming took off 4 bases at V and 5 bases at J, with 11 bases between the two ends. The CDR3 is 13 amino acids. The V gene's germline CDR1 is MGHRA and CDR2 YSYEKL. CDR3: CASSLMGGTEAFF. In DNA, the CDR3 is TGCGCCAGCAGCCTGATGGGCGGGACTGAAGCTTTCTTT.

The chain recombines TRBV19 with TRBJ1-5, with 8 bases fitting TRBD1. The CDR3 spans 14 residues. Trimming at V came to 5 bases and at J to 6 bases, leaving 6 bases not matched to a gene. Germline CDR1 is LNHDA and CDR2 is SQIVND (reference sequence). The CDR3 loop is CASSLQGVGQPQHF. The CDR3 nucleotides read TGTGCCAGTAGTCTACAGGGGGTAGGTCAGCCCCAGCATTTT.

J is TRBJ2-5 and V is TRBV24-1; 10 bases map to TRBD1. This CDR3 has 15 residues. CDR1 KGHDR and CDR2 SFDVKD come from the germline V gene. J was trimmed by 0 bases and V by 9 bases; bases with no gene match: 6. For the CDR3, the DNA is TGTGCCACCCAACCGGGACAGGGGTACCAAGAGACCCAGTACTTC. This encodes CATQPGQGYQETQYF.

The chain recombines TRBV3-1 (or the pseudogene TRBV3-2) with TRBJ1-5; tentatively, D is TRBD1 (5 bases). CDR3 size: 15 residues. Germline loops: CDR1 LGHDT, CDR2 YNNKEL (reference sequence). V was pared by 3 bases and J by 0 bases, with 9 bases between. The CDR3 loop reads CASSQGGNSNQPQHF. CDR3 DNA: TGTGCCAGCAGCCAGGGGGGGAATAGCAATCAGCCCCAGCATTTT.

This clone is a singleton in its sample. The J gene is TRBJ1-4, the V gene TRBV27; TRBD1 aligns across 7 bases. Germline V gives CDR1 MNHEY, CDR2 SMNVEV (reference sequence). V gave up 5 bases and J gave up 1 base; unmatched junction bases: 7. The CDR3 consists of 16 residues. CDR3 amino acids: CASSTGYRGTNEKLFF. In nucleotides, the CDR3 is TGTGCCAGCAGTACTGGGTACAGGGGAACTAATGAAAAACTGTTTTTT. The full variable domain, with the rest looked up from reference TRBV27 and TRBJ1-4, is EAQVTQNPRYLITVTGKKLTVTCSQNMNHEYMSWYRQDPGLGLRQIYYSMNVEVTDKGDVPEGYKVSRKEKRNFPLILESPSPNQTSLYFCASSTGYRGTNEKLFFGSGTQLSVL.

DNA of the CDR3: TGTGCCAGCAGCCAAGTGTCGTTGGGACAGGGGAGCGGCTACACCTTC. This codes for CASSQVSLGQGSGYTF. J is TRBJ1-2 and V is TRBV3-1 (or the pseudogene TRBV3-2); 10 bases line up with TRBD1. This CDR3 region has 16 residues. Germline CDR1 reads LGHDT; CDR2 reads YNNKEL (reference sequence). V was clipped by 1 base and J by 8 bases; unmatched bases: 10.

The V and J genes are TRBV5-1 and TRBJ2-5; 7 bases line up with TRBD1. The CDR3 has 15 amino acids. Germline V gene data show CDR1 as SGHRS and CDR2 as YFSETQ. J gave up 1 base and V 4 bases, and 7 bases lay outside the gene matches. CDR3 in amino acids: CASSVPQGPQETQYF. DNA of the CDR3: TGCGCCAGCAGCGTACCACAGGGGCCCCAAGAGACCCAGTACTTC.

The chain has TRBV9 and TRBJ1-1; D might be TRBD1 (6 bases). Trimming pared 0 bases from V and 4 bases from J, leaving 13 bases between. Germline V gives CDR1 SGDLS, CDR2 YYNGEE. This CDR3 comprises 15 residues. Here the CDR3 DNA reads TGTGCCAGCAGCGTAGTCGTGACAGGTCCCACTGAAGCTTTCTTT. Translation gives CASSVVVTGPTEAFF.

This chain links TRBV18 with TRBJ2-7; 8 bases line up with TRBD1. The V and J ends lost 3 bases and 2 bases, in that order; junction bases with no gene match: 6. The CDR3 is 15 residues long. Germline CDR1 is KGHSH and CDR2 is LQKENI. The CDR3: CASSPGQVNAYEQYV. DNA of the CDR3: TGTGCCAGCTCACCGGGACAGGTTAACGCCTACGAGCAGTACGTC.

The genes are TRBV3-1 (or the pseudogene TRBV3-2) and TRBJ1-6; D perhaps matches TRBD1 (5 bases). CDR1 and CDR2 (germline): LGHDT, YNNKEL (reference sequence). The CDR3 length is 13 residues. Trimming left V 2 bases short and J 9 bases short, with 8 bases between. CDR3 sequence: CASSQNQGSPLHF. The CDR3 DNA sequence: TGTGCCAGCAGCCAAAATCAGGGTTCACCCCTCCACTTT.

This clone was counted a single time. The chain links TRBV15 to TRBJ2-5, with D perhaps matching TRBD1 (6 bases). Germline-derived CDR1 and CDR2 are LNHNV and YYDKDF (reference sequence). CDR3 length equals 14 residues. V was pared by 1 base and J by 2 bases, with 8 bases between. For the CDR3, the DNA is TGTGCCACCAGCAGAGGGCAGGGGCAAGAGACCCAGTACTTC. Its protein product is CATSRGQGQETQYF.

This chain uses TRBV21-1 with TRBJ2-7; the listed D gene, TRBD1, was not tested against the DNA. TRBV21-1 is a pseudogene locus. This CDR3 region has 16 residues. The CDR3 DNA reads TGTGCCAGCAGCCCGCCCGGGTCCAGGGGGGCCTACGAGCAGTACTTC. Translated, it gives CASSPPGSRGAYEQYF.

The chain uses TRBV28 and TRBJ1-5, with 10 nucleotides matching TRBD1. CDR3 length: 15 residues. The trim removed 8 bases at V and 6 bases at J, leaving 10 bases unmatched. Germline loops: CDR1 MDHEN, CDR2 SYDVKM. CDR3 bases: TGTGCCAGCGGCCTTGACAGGGGGCTAAGTCAGCCCCAGCATTTT. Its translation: CASGLDRGLSQPQHF.

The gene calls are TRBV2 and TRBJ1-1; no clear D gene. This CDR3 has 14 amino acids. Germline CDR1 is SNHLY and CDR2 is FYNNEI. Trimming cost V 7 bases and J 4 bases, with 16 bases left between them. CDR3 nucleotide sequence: TGTGCCAGCATGAGATCAGGATTATCCACTGAAGCTTTCTTT. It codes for CASMRSGLSTEAFF.

For the CDR3, the DNA is TGTGCCAGCAGCCAAGTCACAGGCAATGAGCAGTTCTTC. It yields the protein CASSQVTGNEQFF. The V and J genes are TRBV3-1 (or the pseudogene TRBV3-2) and TRBJ2-1; tentative D call: TRBD1 (5 bases). The germline CDR1 and CDR2 sequences are LGHDT and YNNKEL (reference sequence). CDR3 size: 13 residues. Trimming removed 1 base from V and 6 bases from J, with 7 bases in between.

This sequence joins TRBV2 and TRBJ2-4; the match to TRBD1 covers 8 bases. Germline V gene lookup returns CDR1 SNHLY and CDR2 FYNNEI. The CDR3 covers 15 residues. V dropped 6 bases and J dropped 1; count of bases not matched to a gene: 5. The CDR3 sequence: CASREQGVAKNIQYF. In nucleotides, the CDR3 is TGTGCCAGCAGGGAACAGGGGGTGGCCAAAAACATTCAGTACTTC.

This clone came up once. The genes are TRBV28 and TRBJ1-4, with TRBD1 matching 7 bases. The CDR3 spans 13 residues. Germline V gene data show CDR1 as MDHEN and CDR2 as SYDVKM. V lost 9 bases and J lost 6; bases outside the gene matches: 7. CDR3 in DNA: TGTGCCAGTTCCGGGACAGCAGATGAAAAACTGTTTTTT. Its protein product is CASSGTADEKLFF.

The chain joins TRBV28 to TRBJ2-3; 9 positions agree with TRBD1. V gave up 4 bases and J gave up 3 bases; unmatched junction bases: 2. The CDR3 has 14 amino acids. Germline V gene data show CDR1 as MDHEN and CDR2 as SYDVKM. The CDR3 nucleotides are TGTGCCAGCAGTTCGGGACAGGGTACAGATACGCAGTATTTT. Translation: CASSSGQGTDTQYF.

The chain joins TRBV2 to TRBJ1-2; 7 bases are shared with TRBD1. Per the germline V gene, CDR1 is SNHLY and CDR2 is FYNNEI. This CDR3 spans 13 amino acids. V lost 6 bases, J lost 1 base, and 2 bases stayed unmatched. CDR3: CASRGDSNYGYTF. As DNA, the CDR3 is TGTGCCAGCAGGGGGGACAGTAACTATGGCTACACCTTC.

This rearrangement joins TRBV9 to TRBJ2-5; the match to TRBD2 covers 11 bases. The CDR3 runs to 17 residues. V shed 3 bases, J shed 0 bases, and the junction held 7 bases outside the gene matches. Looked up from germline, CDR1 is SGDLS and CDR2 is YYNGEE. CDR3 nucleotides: TGTGCCAGCAGCGCCGGACTAGCGGGTGTGTACCAAGAGACCCAGTACTTC. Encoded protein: CASSAGLAGVYQETQYF.

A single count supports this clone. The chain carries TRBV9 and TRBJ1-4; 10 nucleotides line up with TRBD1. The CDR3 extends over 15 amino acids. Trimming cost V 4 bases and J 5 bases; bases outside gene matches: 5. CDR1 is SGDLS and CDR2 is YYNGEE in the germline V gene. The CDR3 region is CASSPRQGANEKLFF. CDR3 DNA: TGTGCCAGCAGCCCTCGACAGGGGGCGAATGAAAAACTGTTTTTT.